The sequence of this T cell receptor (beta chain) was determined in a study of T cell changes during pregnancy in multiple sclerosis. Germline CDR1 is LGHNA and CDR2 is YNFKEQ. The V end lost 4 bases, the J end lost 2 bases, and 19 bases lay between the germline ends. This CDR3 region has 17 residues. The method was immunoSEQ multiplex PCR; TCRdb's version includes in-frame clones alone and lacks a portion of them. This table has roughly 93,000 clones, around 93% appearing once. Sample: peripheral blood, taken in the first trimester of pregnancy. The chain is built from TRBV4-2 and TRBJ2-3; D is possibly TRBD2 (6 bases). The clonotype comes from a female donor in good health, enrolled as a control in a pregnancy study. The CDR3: CASSLNLGGSYTDTQYF. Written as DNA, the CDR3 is TGTGCCAGCAGCCTAAATCTCGGGGGTTCATACACAGATACGCAGTATTTT.